Given below is one T cell receptor beta chain in context. Its antigen is unidentified. The CDR3 is cut off 3 residues early in the read; its end comes from the germline J gene. This entry belongs to a study of T cells in women clearing cervical HPV infection. Across the study: Case blood drawn at lesion detection; control blood after infection cleared. Study-level findings and limits: Richness differences could reflect unmeasured T-cell content per sample. TRBV6-7 abundance was lower in cases than controls (0.11% versus 0.16%).

Trimming took 3 bases from V and 6 from J; bases not matched to a gene: 9. The CDR3 sequence is 14 residues long. In germline, CDR1 is DFQATT, CDR2 SNEGSKA (reference sequence). Repertoires were generated with immunoSEQ multiplex PCR, while TCRdb's copy carries only in-frame clones and drops some. Across around 23,000 clones, the top ten clones capture about 8.8% of the sample. Material: blood buffy coat. J is TRBJ2-5 and V is TRBV20-1, with 8 bases fitting TRBD2. The receptor was isolated from a woman aged 18-70 years with a cervical HPV16 infection that either progressed to CIN3+ or cleared (not recorded which). CDR3 residues: CSASGGGPSKTQYF. The sequenced part of the CDR3 DNA is TGCAGTGCTAGTGGCGGGGGGCCCTCGAAGACC.